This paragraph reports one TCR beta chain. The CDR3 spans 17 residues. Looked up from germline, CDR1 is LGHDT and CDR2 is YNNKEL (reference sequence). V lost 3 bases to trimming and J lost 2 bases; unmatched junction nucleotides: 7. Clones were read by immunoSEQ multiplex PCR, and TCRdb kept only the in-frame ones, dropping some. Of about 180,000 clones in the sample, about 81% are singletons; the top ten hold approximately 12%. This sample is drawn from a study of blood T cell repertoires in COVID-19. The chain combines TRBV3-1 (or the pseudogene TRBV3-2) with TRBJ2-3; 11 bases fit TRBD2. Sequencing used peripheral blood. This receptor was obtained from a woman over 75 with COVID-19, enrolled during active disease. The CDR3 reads CASSHTTGLADTDTQYF. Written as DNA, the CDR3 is TGTGCCAGCAGCCATACTACGGGACTAGCGGACACAGATACGCAGTATTTT.